The rows below give T cell receptor beta chains drawn from one sample of a study of beta chain features in type 1 diabetes. Clones were read by immunoSEQ multiplex PCR, and TCRdb kept only the in-frame ones, dropping some. This sample carries around 240,000 clones, 9.6% of them seen once, and the ten largest clones take under 0.035%. The specimen was naive CD4+ T cells from blood. Receptors originate from a woman aged 18-30 years in good health. Each CDR3 is given with its conserved first and last residue. Each record gives: clone size, J gene, D gene, V gene, CDR3 protein, CDR3 DNA. A D gene is named only where the DNA matches it firmly. The size of a clone is reported for some rows only, either as once, few or many, or as a class for expanded clones.

abundance: .
j_gene: TRBJ1-1
d_gene: TRBD1
v_gene: TRBV29-1
CDR3aa: CSVDQTGMNTEAFF
CDR3nt: TGCAGCGTTGATCAGACAGGGATGAACACTGAAGCTTTCTTT

abundance: few
j_gene: TRBJ2-5
d_gene: .
v_gene: TRBV7-9
CDR3aa: CASSLGRDRLFQETQYF
CDR3nt: TGTGCCAGCAGCTTAGGTCGAGACAGGTTGTTTCAAGAGACCCAGTACTTC

abundance: .
j_gene: TRBJ2-3
d_gene: .
v_gene: TRBV6-1
CDR3aa: CASSEQDTQYF
CDR3nt: TGTGCCAGCAGTGAACAAGATACGCAGTATTTT

abundance: few
j_gene: TRBJ2-3
d_gene: .
v_gene: TRBV30
CDR3aa: CAWSVLDTDTQYF
CDR3nt: TGTGCCTGGAGTGTACTAGACACAGATACGCAGTATTTT

abundance: .
j_gene: TRBJ1-1
d_gene: .
v_gene: TRBV27
CDR3aa: CASSLLGRDRAEAFF
CDR3nt: TGTGCCAGCAGTTTATTGGGCAGGGATCGGGCTGAAGCTTTCTTT

abundance: .
j_gene: TRBJ2-3
d_gene: .
v_gene: TRBV5-1
CDR3aa: CASSPFSGGDTQYF
CDR3nt: TGCGCCAGCAGCCCATTCAGCGGAGGGGATACGCAGTATTTT

abundance: .
j_gene: TRBJ2-3
d_gene: TRBD1
v_gene: TRBV5-4
CDR3aa: CASSLEGAGDTQYF
CDR3nt: TGTGCCAGCAGTCTAGAGGGGGCAGGGGATACGCAGTATTTT

abundance: .
j_gene: TRBJ2-3
d_gene: .
v_gene: TRBV30
CDR3aa: CAWGLGGFTDTQYF
CDR3nt: TGTGCCTGGGGGCTGGGTGGTTTCACAGATACGCAGTATTTT

abundance: .
j_gene: TRBJ1-5
d_gene: .
v_gene: TRBV19
CDR3aa: CASSIRGLDQPQHF
CDR3nt: TGTGCCAGTAGTATCAGAGGGTTGGATCAGCCCCAGCATTTT

abundance: .
j_gene: TRBJ2-1
d_gene: .
v_gene: TRBV5-1
CDR3aa: CASSLGAAGSYNEQFF
CDR3nt: TGCGCCAGCAGCTTGGGGGCGGCAGGGTCCTACAATGAGCAGTTCTTC

abundance: few
j_gene: TRBJ1-2
d_gene: TRBD1
v_gene: TRBV30
CDR3aa: CAWSEHRGHGYTF
CDR3nt: TGTGCCTGGAGTGAACACAGGGGCCATGGCTACACCTTC

abundance: .
j_gene: TRBJ2-1
d_gene: .
v_gene: TRBV6-5
CDR3aa: CASSEVQKQFF
CDR3nt: TGTGCCAGCAGTGAAGTACAGAAGCAGTTCTTC

abundance: few
j_gene: TRBJ2-1
d_gene: TRBD2
v_gene: TRBV5-1
CDR3aa: CASSRTSGSYNEQFF
CDR3nt: TGCGCCAGCAGCCGGACTAGCGGGAGTTACAATGAGCAGTTCTTC

abundance: .
j_gene: TRBJ2-5
d_gene: .
v_gene: TRBV18
CDR3aa: CASSPEGRETQYF
CDR3nt: TGTGCCAGCTCACCAGAAGGGAGGGAGACCCAGTACTTC

abundance: many
j_gene: TRBJ1-5
d_gene: .
v_gene: TRBV7-9
CDR3aa: CASSFDGNQPQHF
CDR3nt: TGTGCCAGCAGCTTCGACGGGAACCAGCCCCAGCATTTT

abundance: few
j_gene: TRBJ2-7
d_gene: .
v_gene: TRBV6-5
CDR3aa: CASRNGGAHEQYF
CDR3nt: TGTGCCAGCAGAAACGGTGGGGCCCACGAGCAGTACTTC

abundance: few
j_gene: TRBJ2-1
d_gene: TRBD1
v_gene: TRBV10-3
CDR3aa: CAISVGQAINEQFF
CDR3nt: TGTGCCATCAGTGTGGGACAGGCGATCAATGAGCAGTTCTTC

abundance: few
j_gene: TRBJ1-1
d_gene: TRBD1
v_gene: TRBV25-1
CDR3aa: CATTGGTNTEAFF
CDR3nt: TGTGCCACCACAGGGGGCACGAACACTGAAGCTTTCTTT

abundance: few
j_gene: TRBJ2-1
d_gene: .
v_gene: TRBV27
CDR3aa: CASRFGRGGEQFF
CDR3nt: TGTGCCAGCCGTTTCGGGCGGGGCGGTGAGCAGTTCTTC

abundance: few
j_gene: TRBJ1-1
d_gene: .
v_gene: TRBV5-1
CDR3aa: CASSYDREAFF
CDR3nt: TGCGCCAGCAGCTATGACAGGGAAGCTTTCTTT

abundance: few
j_gene: TRBJ2-2
d_gene: .
v_gene: TRBV30
CDR3aa: CAWRANTGELFF
CDR3nt: TGTGCCTGGAGGGCCAACACCGGGGAGCTGTTTTTT

abundance: .
j_gene: TRBJ1-5
d_gene: .
v_gene: TRBV6-5
CDR3aa: CASRAQRNQPQHF
CDR3nt: TGTGCCAGCAGGGCCCAGCGGAATCAGCCCCAGCATTTT

abundance: .
j_gene: TRBJ2-5
d_gene: TRBD2
v_gene: TRBV19
CDR3aa: CASQAVAGNQETQYF
CDR3nt: TGTGCCAGCCAGGCGGTAGCGGGGAACCAAGAGACCCAGTACTTC

abundance: few
j_gene: TRBJ2-1
d_gene: .
v_gene: TRBV5-4
CDR3aa: CASSLPGSHEVRQFF
CDR3nt: TGTGCCAGCAGCTTACCCGGGAGCCACGAAGTGCGGCAGTTCTTC

abundance: .
j_gene: TRBJ2-3
d_gene: TRBD1
v_gene: TRBV5-1
CDR3aa: CASSPNPGQGTDTQYF
CDR3nt: TGCGCCAGCAGCCCGAACCCGGGACAGGGGACAGATACGCAGTATTTT

abundance: .
j_gene: TRBJ2-2
d_gene: .
v_gene: TRBV11-2
CDR3aa: CASSLVGRNTGELFF
CDR3nt: TGTGCCAGCAGCTTAGTTGGGAGGAACACCGGGGAGCTGTTTTTT

abundance: few
j_gene: TRBJ1-2
d_gene: TRBD1
v_gene: TRBV5-6
CDR3aa: CASSSIWGTGLNYGYTF
CDR3nt: TGTGCCAGCAGCTCGATTTGGGGGACAGGGTTGAACTATGGCTACACCTTC

abundance: few
j_gene: TRBJ2-4
d_gene: TRBD1
v_gene: TRBV7-9
CDR3aa: CASSSRGLVIQYF
CDR3nt: TGTGCCAGCAGCTCCAGGGGGCTGGTCATTCAGTACTTC

abundance: .
j_gene: TRBJ2-3
d_gene: .
v_gene: TRBV7-9
CDR3aa: CASSPGQTTDTQYF
CDR3nt: TGTGCCAGCAGCCCAGGACAGACCACAGATACGCAGTATTTT

abundance: .
j_gene: TRBJ2-1
d_gene: TRBD2
v_gene: TRBV9
CDR3aa: CASSARTSGYNEQFF
CDR3nt: TGTGCCAGCAGCGCCCGGACTAGCGGGTACAATGAGCAGTTCTTC

abundance: .
j_gene: TRBJ1-3
d_gene: .
v_gene: TRBV11-1
CDR3aa: CASSTDRQGNTIYF
CDR3nt: TGTGCCAGCAGCACGGACAGACAAGGAAACACCATATATTTT

abundance: few
j_gene: TRBJ2-1
d_gene: .
v_gene: TRBV11-2
CDR3aa: CASSLDGGSSYNEQFF
CDR3nt: TGTGCCAGCAGCTTAGACGGGGGTAGCTCCTACAATGAGCAGTTCTTC

abundance: few
j_gene: TRBJ2-1
d_gene: TRBD2
v_gene: TRBV6-1
CDR3aa: CASSNGRNEQFF
CDR3nt: TGTGCCAGCAGTAACGGGAGGAATGAGCAGTTCTTC

abundance: .
j_gene: TRBJ2-1
d_gene: TRBD2
v_gene: TRBV9
CDR3aa: CASSVVSGRDGRDEQFF
CDR3nt: TGTGCCAGCAGCGTAGTTAGCGGGAGGGACGGACGCGATGAGCAGTTCTTC

abundance: .
j_gene: TRBJ2-5
d_gene: TRBD1
v_gene: TRBV11-2
CDR3aa: CASSTGTGYVGQETQYF
CDR3nt: TGTGCCAGCAGCACCGGGACAGGCTACGTGGGCCAAGAGACCCAGTACTTC

abundance: .
j_gene: TRBJ1-1
d_gene: TRBD1
v_gene: TRBV5-8
CDR3aa: CASSGRQGKRAEAFF
CDR3nt: TGTGCCAGCAGCGGCAGACAGGGGAAACGGGCTGAAGCTTTCTTT

abundance: few
j_gene: TRBJ2-2
d_gene: .
v_gene: TRBV9
CDR3aa: CASSARRDGELFF
CDR3nt: TGTGCCAGCAGCGCCCGACGGGACGGGGAGCTGTTTTTT

abundance: .
j_gene: TRBJ2-1
d_gene: .
v_gene: TRBV6-6
CDR3aa: CARGQPANEQFF
CDR3nt: TGTGCCAGAGGACAGCCCGCCAATGAGCAGTTCTTC

abundance: few
j_gene: TRBJ2-7
d_gene: TRBD1
v_gene: TRBV30
CDR3aa: CAWTDRVSYEQYF
CDR3nt: TGTGCCTGGACGGACAGGGTCTCCTACGAGCAGTACTTC

abundance: .
j_gene: TRBJ2-5
d_gene: TRBD1
v_gene: TRBV5-1
CDR3aa: CASSFRDSKETQYF
CDR3nt: TGCGCCAGCAGCTTCAGGGACAGTAAAGAGACCCAGTACTTC

abundance: few
j_gene: TRBJ1-1
d_gene: .
v_gene: TRBV5-6
CDR3aa: CASSLVGRVVAFF
CDR3nt: TGTGCCAGCAGCTTGGTAGGCAGGGTGGTAGCTTTCTTT

abundance: few
j_gene: TRBJ1-1
d_gene: .
v_gene: TRBV18
CDR3aa: CASSLRSDRYTEAFF
CDR3nt: TGTGCCAGCTCACTCCGGAGCGACAGGTACACTGAAGCTTTCTTT

abundance: few
j_gene: TRBJ2-5
d_gene: .
v_gene: TRBV19
CDR3aa: CASSIGQGGQETQYF
CDR3nt: TGTGCCAGTAGTATAGGGCAGGGTGGCCAAGAGACCCAGTACTTC

abundance: few
j_gene: TRBJ1-5
d_gene: TRBD1
v_gene: TRBV28
CDR3aa: CASTPTGAGQPQHF
CDR3nt: TGTGCCAGCACCCCTACAGGGGCGGGTCAGCCCCAGCATTTT

abundance: .
j_gene: TRBJ2-2
d_gene: TRBD2
v_gene: TRBV5-1
CDR3aa: CASSLDPGGQRITGELFF
CDR3nt: TGCGCCAGCAGCTTGGACCCGGGGGGGCAAAGGATCACCGGGGAGCTGTTTTTT

abundance: .
j_gene: TRBJ2-7
d_gene: TRBD2
v_gene: TRBV7-9
CDR3aa: CASSLDRSSGRSEQYF
CDR3nt: TGTGCCAGCAGCTTAGACCGATCTAGCGGGAGGTCCGAGCAGTACTTC

abundance: few
j_gene: TRBJ2-5
d_gene: TRBD2
v_gene: TRBV7-2
CDR3aa: CASSWRLAPETQYF
CDR3nt: TGTGCCAGCAGCTGGAGACTAGCTCCAGAGACCCAGTACTTC

abundance: few
j_gene: TRBJ1-2
d_gene: .
v_gene: TRBV5-6
CDR3aa: CASRAYPTEINYGYTF
CDR3nt: TGTGCCAGCAGGGCTTACCCGACAGAGATTAACTATGGCTACACCTTC

abundance: .
j_gene: TRBJ2-5
d_gene: TRBD2
v_gene: TRBV7-9
CDR3aa: CASSFGLAGTQETQYF
CDR3nt: TGTGCCAGCAGCTTTGGACTAGCGGGGACCCAAGAGACCCAGTACTTC

abundance: .
j_gene: TRBJ1-2
d_gene: TRBD1
v_gene: TRBV25-1
CDR3aa: CASSERQGVSYTF
CDR3nt: TGTGCCAGCAGTGAGCGGCAGGGGGTGAGCTACACCTTC

abundance: .
j_gene: TRBJ1-5
d_gene: .
v_gene: TRBV30
CDR3aa: CAWSDRAGQPQHF
CDR3nt: TGTGCCTGGAGTGACAGGGCCGGTCAGCCCCAGCATTTT

abundance: .
j_gene: TRBJ2-5
d_gene: TRBD2
v_gene: TRBV7-6
CDR3aa: CASSLALRGGDQETQYF
CDR3nt: TGTGCCAGCAGCTTAGCGCTACGGGGGGGCGATCAAGAGACCCAGTACTTC

abundance: .
j_gene: TRBJ1-5
d_gene: .
v_gene: TRBV6-5
CDR3aa: CASRRDQPQHF
CDR3nt: TGTGCCAGCAGGAGGGATCAGCCCCAGCATTTT